This T cell receptor beta chain was captured by sequencing in a study of vaccination effects on CD4 cells after COVID-19. Study overall: Everyone in the study got two shots of either the BNT162b2 or mRNA-1273 vaccine. Sampling of a couple of convalescent patients took place 16 days and one week prior to vaccination.

This clone turned up a few times. Its antigen remains unidentified. Antigen-specific CD4+ T cells were expanded (with viral peptide pools) by the ViraFEST assay ahead of sequencing. Investigators separated out CD4+ T cells once 10 days of culture had passed. According to PCR results, the person was infected with SARS-CoV-2 between March and December 2020. With approximately 9.8 ug/ml peptides and 9 to 10 IU/ml IL-2, fewer than 2.5 million PBMC per well were cultured. Half of the medium was exchanged for IL-2 medium on both days 3 and 7. TCRdb's copy holds only in-frame clones and misses some; the assay was immunoSEQ multiplex PCR. The sample lists tens of thousands of clones, 76% seen once, with 5.5% in the top ten. This sequence originates from a human donor who had a prior SARS-CoV-2 infection. Sequencing used CD4+ T cells from PBMCs cultured with HIV peptides, obtained before COVID-19 vaccination. Subset defined: HIV-1 Nef peptide pool negative control/reference culture.

CDR3 DNA sequence: TGTGCCAGCAGTTTATCGAAGAAGGCGGGAGACGATGGGGGAGATACGCAGTATTTT. This codes for CASSLSKKAGDDGGDTQYF. The genes are TRBV27 and TRBJ2-3; 7 bases are shared with TRBD2. CDR1 is MNHEY and CDR2 is SMNVEV in the germline V gene (reference sequence). V gave up 0 bases and J gave up 5 bases; unmatched junction bases: 17. The CDR3 is made up of 19 amino acids.